The rows below give T cell receptor beta chains drawn from one sample of a study of T cells after somatic rescue of genetic block. Some clones are missing from TCRdb's copy, which holds only in-frame ones; the method was immunoSEQ multiplex PCR. Found here are approximately 12,000 clones, 60% to 75% of them singletons; the top ten hold more than 10%. The sample consisted of peripheral blood mononuclear cells (PBMCs). The receptors derive from a boy between 5 and 17 years old. Each CDR3 is given with its conserved first and last residue. Each record gives: V gene, D gene, clone size, J gene, CDR3 protein, CDR3 DNA. D genes are given only for firm matches. For some rows the clone size is stated as once, few or many, or as a class when expanded; others skip it.

V gene: TRBV6-1
D gene: NA
clone size: NA
J gene: TRBJ1-2
CDR3 protein: CASSRDHNYGYTF
CDR3 DNA: TGTGCCAGCAGTCGTGACCATAACTATGGCTACACCTTC

V gene: TRBV5-1
D gene: TRBD2
clone size: NA
J gene: TRBJ2-7
CDR3 protein: CASSLAPGLAVRAADEQYF
CDR3 DNA: TGCGCCAGCAGCTTGGCACCGGGACTAGCGGTTCGAGCCGCGGACGAGCAGTACTTC

V gene: TRBV7-2
D gene: NA
clone size: NA
J gene: TRBJ2-7
CDR3 protein: CASSASRGPYEQYF
CDR3 DNA: TGTGCCAGCAGCGCATCAAGGGGTCCCTACGAGCAGTACTTC

V gene: TRBV29-1
D gene: NA
clone size: NA
J gene: TRBJ1-2
CDR3 protein: CSVGGLSYGYTF
CDR3 DNA: TGCAGCGTTGGGGGACTGAGCTATGGCTACACCTTC

V gene: TRBV6-5
D gene: NA
clone size: NA
J gene: TRBJ1-5
CDR3 protein: CASRRTALGQPQHF
CDR3 DNA: TGTGCCAGCAGACGGACCGCCCTCGGGCAGCCCCAGCATTTT

V gene: TRBV7-2
D gene: NA
clone size: few
J gene: TRBJ1-2
CDR3 protein: CASSGRDPTYGYTF
CDR3 DNA: TGTGCCAGCAGCGGGCGGGACCCTACCTATGGCTACACCTTC

V gene: TRBV7-3
D gene: TRBD2
clone size: few
J gene: TRBJ2-1
CDR3 protein: CASSPLLAGAGYNEQFF
CDR3 DNA: TGTGCCAGCAGCCCCTTACTAGCGGGGGCTGGGTACAATGAGCAGTTCTTC

V gene: TRBV6-1
D gene: NA
clone size: NA
J gene: TRBJ2-7
CDR3 protein: CASSTEGSSYEQYF
CDR3 DNA: TGTGCCAGCAGTACCGAGGGGAGCTCCTACGAGCAGTACTTC

V gene: TRBV11-2
D gene: TRBD1
clone size: few
J gene: TRBJ2-1
CDR3 protein: CASSLVHRGARGNEQFF
CDR3 DNA: TGTGCCAGCAGCTTAGTCCACAGGGGGGCCCGGGGGAATGAGCAGTTCTTC

V gene: TRBV15
D gene: NA
clone size: few
J gene: TRBJ1-2
CDR3 protein: CATSRGGNYGYTF
CDR3 DNA: TGTGCCACCAGCAGAGGAGGGAACTATGGCTACACCTTC

V gene: TRBV28
D gene: NA
clone size: NA
J gene: TRBJ2-7
CDR3 protein: CASSLLGVGSYEQYF
CDR3 DNA: TGTGCCAGCAGTTTATTGGGGGTGGGTTCCTACGAGCAGTACTTC

V gene: TRBV16
D gene: NA
clone size: few
J gene: TRBJ1-5
CDR3 protein: CASSQQGIGNQPQHF
CDR3 DNA: TGTGCCAGCAGCCAACAGGGAATAGGCAATCAGCCCCAGCATTTT

V gene: TRBV5-1
D gene: NA
clone size: NA
J gene: TRBJ2-7
CDR3 protein: CASSLGGIPYEQYF
CDR3 DNA: TGCGCCAGCAGCTTAGGTGGTATACCCTACGAGCAGTACTTC

V gene: TRBV28
D gene: NA
clone size: medium-sized
J gene: TRBJ1-2
CDR3 protein: CASSYTRNYGYTF
CDR3 DNA: TGTGCCAGCAGTTACACCCGCAACTATGGCTACACCTTC

V gene: TRBV5-1
D gene: NA
clone size: NA
J gene: TRBJ1-4
CDR3 protein: CASSLSQREGSEKLFF
CDR3 DNA: TGCGCCAGCAGCTTGTCTCAAAGGGAAGGGTCTGAAAAACTGTTTTTT

V gene: TRBV18
D gene: TRBD1
clone size: NA
J gene: TRBJ2-1
CDR3 protein: CASSLSGTGAYNEQFF
CDR3 DNA: TGTGCCAGCTCACTCTCCGGGACAGGGGCCTACAATGAGCAGTTCTTC

V gene: TRBV7-9
D gene: TRBD1
clone size: NA
J gene: TRBJ2-7
CDR3 protein: CASSLTGAKHYEQYF
CDR3 DNA: TGTGCCAGCAGCTTAACAGGGGCGAAACACTACGAGCAGTACTTC